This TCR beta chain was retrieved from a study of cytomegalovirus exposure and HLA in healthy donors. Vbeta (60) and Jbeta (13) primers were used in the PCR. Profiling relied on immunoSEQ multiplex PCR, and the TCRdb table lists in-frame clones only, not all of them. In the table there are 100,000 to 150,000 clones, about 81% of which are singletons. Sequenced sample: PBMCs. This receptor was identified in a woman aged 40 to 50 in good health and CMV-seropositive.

The CDR3 DNA reads TGTGCCAGCGAGGGTACGAGCTCCTACGAGCAGTACTTC. Its protein is CASEGTSSYEQYF. This chain connects TRBV7-2 to TRBJ2-7, with TRBD2 as a possible D gene (5 bases). This CDR3 has 13 amino acids. Trimming left V 8 bases short and J 0 bases short, with 11 bases between. Germline CDR1 SGHTA, CDR2 FQGNSA.